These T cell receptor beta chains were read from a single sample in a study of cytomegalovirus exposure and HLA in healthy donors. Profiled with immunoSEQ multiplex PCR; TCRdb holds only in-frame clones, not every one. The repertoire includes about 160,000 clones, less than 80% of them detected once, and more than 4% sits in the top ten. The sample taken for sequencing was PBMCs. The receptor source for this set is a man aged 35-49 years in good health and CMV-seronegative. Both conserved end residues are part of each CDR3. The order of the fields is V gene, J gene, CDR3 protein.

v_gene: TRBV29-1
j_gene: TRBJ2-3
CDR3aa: CSVGGGGPGDTQYF

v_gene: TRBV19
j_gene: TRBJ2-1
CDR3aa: CASSKAGGIGNEQFF

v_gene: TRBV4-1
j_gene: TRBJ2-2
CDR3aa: CASSLERQVPGELFF

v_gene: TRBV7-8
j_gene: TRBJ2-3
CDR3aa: CASSLARLADTDTQYF

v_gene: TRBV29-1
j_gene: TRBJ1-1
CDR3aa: CSAHRDLNTEAFF

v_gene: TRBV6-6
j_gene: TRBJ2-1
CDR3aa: CASSYSMADEQFF

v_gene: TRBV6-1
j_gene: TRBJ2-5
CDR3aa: CASRRLAPGETQYF

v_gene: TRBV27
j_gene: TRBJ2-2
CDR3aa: CAVSGGAAGELFF

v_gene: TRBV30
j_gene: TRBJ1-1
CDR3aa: CAWSVQGVITEAFF

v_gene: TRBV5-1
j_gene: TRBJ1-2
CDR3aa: CASSEAGTAVTYGYTF

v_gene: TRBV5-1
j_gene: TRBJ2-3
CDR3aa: CASSGGGSTDTQYF

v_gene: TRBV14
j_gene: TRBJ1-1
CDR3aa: CASSRARGATEAFF

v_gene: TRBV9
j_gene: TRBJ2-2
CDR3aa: CASRDRGRELFF

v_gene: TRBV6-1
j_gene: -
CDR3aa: CASSEMGAILPFEQYF

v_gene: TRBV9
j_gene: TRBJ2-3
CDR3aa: CASGYLAGPTDTQYF

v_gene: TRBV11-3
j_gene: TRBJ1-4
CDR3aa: CASSCRQGREKLFF

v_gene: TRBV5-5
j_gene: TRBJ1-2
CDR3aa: CASSFISTGGYGYTF

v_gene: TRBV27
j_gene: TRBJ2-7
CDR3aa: CASNNPGQGFGEQYF

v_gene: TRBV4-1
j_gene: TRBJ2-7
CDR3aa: CASSHGRSSSYEQYF

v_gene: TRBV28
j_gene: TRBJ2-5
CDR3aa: CASTRGGRETQYF

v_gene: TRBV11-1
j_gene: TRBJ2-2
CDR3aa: CASSFRRRYAGELFF

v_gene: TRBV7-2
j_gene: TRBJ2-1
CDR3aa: CASSLIAGALNEQFF

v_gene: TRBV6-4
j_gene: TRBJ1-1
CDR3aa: CASTSRVNTEAFF

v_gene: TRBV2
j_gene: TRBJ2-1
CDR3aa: CASSQGGTFHSNEQFF

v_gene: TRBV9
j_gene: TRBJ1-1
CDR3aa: CASSVGLTNTEAFF

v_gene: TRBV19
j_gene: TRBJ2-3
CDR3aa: CASSIGVSRFTDTQYF

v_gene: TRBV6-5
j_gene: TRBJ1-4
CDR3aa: CASSYPGTGGVKLFF

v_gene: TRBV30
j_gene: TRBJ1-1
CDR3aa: CAWNYGENTEAFF

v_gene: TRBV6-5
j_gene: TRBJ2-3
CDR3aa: CASSYREIDTQYF

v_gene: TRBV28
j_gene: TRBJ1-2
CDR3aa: CASSFARTGGGYGYTF

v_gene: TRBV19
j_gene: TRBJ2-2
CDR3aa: CASSTGQNTGELFF

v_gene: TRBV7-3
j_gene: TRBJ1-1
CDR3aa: CASSPRQGITEAFF

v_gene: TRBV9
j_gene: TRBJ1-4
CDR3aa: CASSVAGGANEKLFF

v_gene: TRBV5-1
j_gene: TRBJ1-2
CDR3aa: CASSLEGAVSGGYTF

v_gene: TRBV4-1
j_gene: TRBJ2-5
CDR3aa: CASSQGDSQETQYF

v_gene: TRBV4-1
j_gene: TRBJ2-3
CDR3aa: CASSHLFGTDTQYF

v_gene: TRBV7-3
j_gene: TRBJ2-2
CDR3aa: CASRGTSGGADTGELFF

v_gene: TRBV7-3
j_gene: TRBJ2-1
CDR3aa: CASSLTREANEQFF

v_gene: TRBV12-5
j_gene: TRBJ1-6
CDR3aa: CASGSKGTVNSPLHF

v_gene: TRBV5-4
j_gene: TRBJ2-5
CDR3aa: CASSGGQGEETQYF

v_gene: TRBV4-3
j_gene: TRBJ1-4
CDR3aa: CASSQARRFVPNEKLFF

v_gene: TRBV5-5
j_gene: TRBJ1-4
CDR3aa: CASSLGRSENEKLFF

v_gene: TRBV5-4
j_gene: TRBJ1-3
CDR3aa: CASSRDRAGNTIYF

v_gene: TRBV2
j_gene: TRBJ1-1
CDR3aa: CASQGAGEAFF

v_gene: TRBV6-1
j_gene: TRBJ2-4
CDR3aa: CASSGGLGDIQYF

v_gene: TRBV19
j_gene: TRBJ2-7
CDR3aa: CATQGPSPLYEQYF

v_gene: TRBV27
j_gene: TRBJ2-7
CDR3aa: CASSLQGAYEQYF

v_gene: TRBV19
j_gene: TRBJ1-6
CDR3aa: CASSKRDRFGNSPLHF

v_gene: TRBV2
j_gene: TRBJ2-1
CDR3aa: CASSEGLGYNEQFF

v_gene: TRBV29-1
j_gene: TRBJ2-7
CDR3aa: CSYTSGTADDSEQYF

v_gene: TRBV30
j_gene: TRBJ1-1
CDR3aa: CAFARGTVNTEAFF

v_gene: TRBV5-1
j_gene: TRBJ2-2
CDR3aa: CASSLGSRTGELFF

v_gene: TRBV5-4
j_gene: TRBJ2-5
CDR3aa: CASSLAGKTQYF

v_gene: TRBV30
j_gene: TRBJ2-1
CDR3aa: CAWNEEMSSYNEQFF

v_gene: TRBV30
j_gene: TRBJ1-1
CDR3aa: CAWSRDSNTEAFF

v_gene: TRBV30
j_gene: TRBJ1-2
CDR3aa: CAWTGRGEDGYTF

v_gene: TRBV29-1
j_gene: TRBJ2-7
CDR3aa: CSARQGADEQYF

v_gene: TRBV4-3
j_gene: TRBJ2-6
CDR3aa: CASSQAGQGSSGANVLTF